This T cell receptor beta chain was recorded in a study of T cell responses to AZD1222 COVID-19 vaccine. General study findings and limits: With two AZD1222 doses given, Spike-specific TCR breadth and depth both rose. Vaccine-related CD4 TCRs covered spike, predominating at 160-218 and 743-854. There were mostly white British donors and more females than males, and clonal diversity was possibly underestimated.

The CDR3 extends over 19 amino acids. Germline values: CDR1 MNHNY, CDR2 SVGAGI (reference sequence). J lost 0 bases, V lost 5 bases, and 12 bases had no gene match. As concerns this clone: Antigen: not known.

Repertoires were generated with immunoSEQ multiplex PCR, while TCRdb's copy carries only in-frame clones and drops some. Among 85,000 to 100,000 clones listed, about 89% were seen once. The V and J genes are TRBV6-6 and TRBJ2-4, with TRBD2 matching 11 bases. Sequences were derived from peripheral blood, sampled on day 0 of AZD1222 vaccination. The TCR comes from an adult in good health. CDR3 bases: TGTGCCAGCAGTCCACTCGGGACTAGCGGTAGACTAGCCAAAAACATTCAGTACTTC. Its translation is CASSPLGTSGRLAKNIQYF.